This T cell receptor beta chain came from a study of T cell responses to AZD1222 COVID-19 vaccine. Repertoires were generated with immunoSEQ multiplex PCR, while TCRdb's copy carries only in-frame clones and drops some. The sample records 25,000 to 40,000 clones, roughly 90% being singletons. The CDR3 has 14 residues. V was clipped by 0 bases and J by 4 bases, with 9 bases between them. Per the germline V gene, CDR1 is SGHAT and CDR2 is FQNNGV. This sequence joins TRBV11-2 and TRBJ1-1; D is ambiguous. The sample in question was peripheral blood, obtained 28 days after the second AZD1222 dose. The TCR comes from an adult who received the AZD1222 COVID-19 vaccine. CDR3 sequence reads: CASSLDRASTEAFF. The CDR3 coding sequence is TGTGCCAGCAGCTTAGATAGGGCATCCACTGAAGCTTTCTTT.